This TCR beta chain was captured in a study of T cells after yellow fever vaccination. Study overall: Preparation of fractions with low cell numbers was performed using SMART-Seq v4 Ultra Low Input. Study-level points and caveats: The secondary T-cell response peaked on day 5, not day 15, but was weaker. The CD4 compartment and the CD8 compartment contained a small share of clonotypes in common.

This clonotype was observed a handful of times. Its antigen remains unknown. Template switching by 5'RACE produced TCR cDNA, adding a universal primer site and UMIs. From the 5' RACE reads, TCRdb called clonotypes with MiXCR, one entry per CDR3 protein. Of 510,000 or so distinct CDR3 sequences in the sample, about 19% were seen once. The CDR3 has 17 amino acids. V dropped 6 bases and J dropped 2; count of bases not matched to a gene: 7. Germline V CDR1 and CDR2: LNHDA, SQIVND (reference sequence). Sample: PBMCs, taken 15 days after the yellow fever booster vaccination. The genes are TRBV19 and TRBJ2-1; 13 nucleotides agree with TRBD2. The source is a young man who received the YFV17D yellow fever vaccine. Here the CDR3 DNA reads TGTGCCAGTAGACAAGGACTAGCGGGAGTTCCCTACAATGAGCAGTTCTTC. The encoded protein is CASRQGLAGVPYNEQFF.